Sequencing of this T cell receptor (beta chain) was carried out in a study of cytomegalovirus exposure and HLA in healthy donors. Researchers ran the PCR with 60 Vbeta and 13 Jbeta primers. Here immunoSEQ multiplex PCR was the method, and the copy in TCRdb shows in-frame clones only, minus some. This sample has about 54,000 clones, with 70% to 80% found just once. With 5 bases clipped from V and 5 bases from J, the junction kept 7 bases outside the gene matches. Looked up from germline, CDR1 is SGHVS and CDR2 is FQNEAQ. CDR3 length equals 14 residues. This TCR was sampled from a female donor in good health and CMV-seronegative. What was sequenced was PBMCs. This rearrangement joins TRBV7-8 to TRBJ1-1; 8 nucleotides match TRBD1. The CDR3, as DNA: TGTGCCAGCAGCCCTAGGACAGGGAAGACTGAAGCTTTCTTT. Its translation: CASSPRTGKTEAFF. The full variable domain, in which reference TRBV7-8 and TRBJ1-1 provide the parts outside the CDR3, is GAGVSQSPRYKVAKRGQDVALRCDPISGHVSLFWYQQALGQGPEFLTYFQNEAQLDKSGLPSDRFFAERPEGSVSTLKIQRTQQEDSAVYLCASSPRTGKTEAFFGQGTRLTVV.